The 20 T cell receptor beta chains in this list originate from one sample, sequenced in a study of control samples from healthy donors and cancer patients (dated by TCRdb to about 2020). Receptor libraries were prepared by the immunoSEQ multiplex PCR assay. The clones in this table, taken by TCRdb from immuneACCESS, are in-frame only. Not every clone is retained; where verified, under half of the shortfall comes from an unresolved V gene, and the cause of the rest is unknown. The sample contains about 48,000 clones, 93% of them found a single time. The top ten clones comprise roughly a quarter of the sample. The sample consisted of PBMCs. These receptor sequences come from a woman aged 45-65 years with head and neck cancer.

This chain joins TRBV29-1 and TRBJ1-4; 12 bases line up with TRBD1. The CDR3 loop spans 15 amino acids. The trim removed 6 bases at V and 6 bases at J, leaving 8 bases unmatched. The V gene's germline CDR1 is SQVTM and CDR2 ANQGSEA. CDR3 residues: CSVRDRGLVDEKLFF. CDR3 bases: TGCAGCGTACGGGACAGGGGGCTGGTGGATGAAAAACTGTTTTTT.

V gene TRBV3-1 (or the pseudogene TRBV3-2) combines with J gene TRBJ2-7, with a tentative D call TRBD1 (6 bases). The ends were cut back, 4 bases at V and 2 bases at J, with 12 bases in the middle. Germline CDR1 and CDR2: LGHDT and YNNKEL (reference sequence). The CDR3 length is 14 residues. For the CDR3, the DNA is TGTGCCAGCAGCCTTGGGACACTTACCTACGAGCAGTACTTC. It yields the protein CASSLGTLTYEQYF.

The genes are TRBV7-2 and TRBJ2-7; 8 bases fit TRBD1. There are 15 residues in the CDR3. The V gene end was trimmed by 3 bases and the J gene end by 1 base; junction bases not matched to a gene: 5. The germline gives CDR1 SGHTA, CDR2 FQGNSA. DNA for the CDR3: TGTGCCAGCAGCTTTGGACAGGGTACGTCCTACGAGCAGTACTTC. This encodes CASSFGQGTSYEQYF.

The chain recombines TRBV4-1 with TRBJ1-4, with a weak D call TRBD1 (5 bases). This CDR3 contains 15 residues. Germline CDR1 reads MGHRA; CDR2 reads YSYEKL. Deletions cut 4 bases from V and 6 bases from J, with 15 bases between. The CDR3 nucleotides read TGCGCCAGCAGCCGGGCGGCGCGGGGGGATGAAAAACTGTTTTTT. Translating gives CASSRAARGDEKLFF.

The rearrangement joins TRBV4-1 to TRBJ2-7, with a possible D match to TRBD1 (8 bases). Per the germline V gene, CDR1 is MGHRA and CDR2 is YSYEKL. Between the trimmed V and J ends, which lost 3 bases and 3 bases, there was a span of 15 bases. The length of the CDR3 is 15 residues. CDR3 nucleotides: TGCGCCAGCAGCCAGGGAGGGACAGGCCACTACGAGCAGTACTTC. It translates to CASSQGGTGHYEQYF.

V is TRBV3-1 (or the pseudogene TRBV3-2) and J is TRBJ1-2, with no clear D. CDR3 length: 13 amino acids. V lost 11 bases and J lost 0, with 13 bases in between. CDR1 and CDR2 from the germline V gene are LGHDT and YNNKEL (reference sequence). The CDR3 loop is CARTGSPNYGYTF. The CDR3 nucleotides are TGTGCCCGCACGGGCAGTCCTAACTATGGCTACACCTTC.

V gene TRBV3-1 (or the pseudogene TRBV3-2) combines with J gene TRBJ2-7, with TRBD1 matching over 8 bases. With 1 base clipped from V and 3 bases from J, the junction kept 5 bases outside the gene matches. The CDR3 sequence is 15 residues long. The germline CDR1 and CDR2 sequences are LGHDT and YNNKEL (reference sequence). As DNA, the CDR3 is TGTGCCAGCAGCCAAGCCGGGACAGGTAACTACGAGCAGTACTTC. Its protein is CASSQAGTGNYEQYF.

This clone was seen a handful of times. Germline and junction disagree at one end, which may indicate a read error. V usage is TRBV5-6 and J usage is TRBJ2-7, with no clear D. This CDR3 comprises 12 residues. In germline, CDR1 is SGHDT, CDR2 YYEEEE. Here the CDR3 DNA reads TGTGCCAGCAGCTTGGCCTCCCACGAGCAGTACTTC. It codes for CASSLASHEQYF. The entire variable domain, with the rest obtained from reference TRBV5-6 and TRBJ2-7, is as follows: DAGVTQSPTHLIKTRGQQVTLRCSPKSGHDTVSWYQQALGQGPQFIFQYYEEEERQRGNFPDRFSGHQFPNYSSELNVNALLLGDSALYLCASSLASHEQYFGPGTRLTVT.

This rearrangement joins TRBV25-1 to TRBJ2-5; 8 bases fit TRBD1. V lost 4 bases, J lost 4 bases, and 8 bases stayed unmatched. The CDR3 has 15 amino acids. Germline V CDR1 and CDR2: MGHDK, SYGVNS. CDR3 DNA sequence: TGTGCCAGCAGTGGGTGGACAGGGCGGGGAGAGACCCAGTACTTC. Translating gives CASSGWTGRGETQYF.

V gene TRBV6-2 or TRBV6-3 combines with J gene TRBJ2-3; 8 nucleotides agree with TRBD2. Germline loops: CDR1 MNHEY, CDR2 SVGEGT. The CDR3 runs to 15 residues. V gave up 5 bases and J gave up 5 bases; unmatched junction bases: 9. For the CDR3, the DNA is TGTGCCAGCAGTCTTACAGGACTAGCAAGAGATACGCAGTATTTT. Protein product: CASSLTGLARDTQYF.

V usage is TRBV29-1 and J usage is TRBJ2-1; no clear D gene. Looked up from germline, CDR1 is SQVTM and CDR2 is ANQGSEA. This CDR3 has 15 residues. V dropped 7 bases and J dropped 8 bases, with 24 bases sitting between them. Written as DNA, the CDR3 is TGCAGCGCTAAAGCCTTATCGGACGGTAGCTATGAGCAGTTCTTC. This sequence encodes CSAKALSDGSYEQFF.

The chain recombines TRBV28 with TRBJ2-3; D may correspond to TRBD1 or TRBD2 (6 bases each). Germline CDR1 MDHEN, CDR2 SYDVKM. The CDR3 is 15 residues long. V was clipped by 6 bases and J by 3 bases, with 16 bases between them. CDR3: CASSPEEGETDTQYF. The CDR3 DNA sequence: TGTGCCAGCAGCCCCGAGGAGGGGGAAACAGATACGCAGTATTTT.

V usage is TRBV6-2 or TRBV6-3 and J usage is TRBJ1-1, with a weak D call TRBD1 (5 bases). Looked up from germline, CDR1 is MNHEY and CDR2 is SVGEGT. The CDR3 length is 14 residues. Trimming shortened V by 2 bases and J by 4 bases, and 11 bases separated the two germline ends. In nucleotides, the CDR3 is TGTGCCAGCAGTTACCCCCTCGGGGGCACTGAAGCTTTCTTT. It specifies CASSYPLGGTEAFF.

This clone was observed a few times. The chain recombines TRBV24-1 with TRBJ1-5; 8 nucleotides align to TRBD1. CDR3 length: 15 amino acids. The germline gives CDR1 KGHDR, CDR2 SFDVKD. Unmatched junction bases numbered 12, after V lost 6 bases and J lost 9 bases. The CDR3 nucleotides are TGTGCCACCAGTACCGGGACAGGAGGGGGAGGGCCCCAGCATTTT. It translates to CATSTGTGGGGPQHF.

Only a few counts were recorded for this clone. CDR3 region: CASNHIDDRDTQYF. In nucleotides, the CDR3 is TGTGCCAGCAATCACATCGATGATAGGGATACGCAGTATTTT. The chain recombines TRBV6-5 with TRBJ2-3, with no clear D. The CDR3 is made up of 14 amino acids. Trimming stripped 7 bases from V and 6 bases from J, with 17 bases between. The germline gives CDR1 MNHEY, CDR2 SVGAGI.

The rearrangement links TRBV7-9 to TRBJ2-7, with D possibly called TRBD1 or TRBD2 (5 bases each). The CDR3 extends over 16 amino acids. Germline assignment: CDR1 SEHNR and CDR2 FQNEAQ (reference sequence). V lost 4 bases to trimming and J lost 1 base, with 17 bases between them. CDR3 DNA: TGTGCCAGCAGCTCCCCGGGACCGGGGACGTCCTACGAGCAGTACTTC. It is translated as CASSSPGPGTSYEQYF.

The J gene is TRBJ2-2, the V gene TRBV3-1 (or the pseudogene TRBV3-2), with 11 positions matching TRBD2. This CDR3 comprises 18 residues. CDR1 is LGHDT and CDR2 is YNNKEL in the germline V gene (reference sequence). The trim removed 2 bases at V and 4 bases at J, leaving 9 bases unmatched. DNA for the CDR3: TGTGCCAGCAGCCAACAATCGACTAGCGGGATAGGCACCGGGGAGCTGTTTTTT. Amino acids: CASSQQSTSGIGTGELFF.

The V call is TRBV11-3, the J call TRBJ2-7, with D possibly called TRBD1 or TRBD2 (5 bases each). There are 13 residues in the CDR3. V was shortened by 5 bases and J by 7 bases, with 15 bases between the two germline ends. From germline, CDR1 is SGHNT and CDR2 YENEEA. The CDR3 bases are TGTGCCAGCAGCGGGGGTCCGGCGTGGGAGCAGTACTTC. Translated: CASSGGPAWEQYF.

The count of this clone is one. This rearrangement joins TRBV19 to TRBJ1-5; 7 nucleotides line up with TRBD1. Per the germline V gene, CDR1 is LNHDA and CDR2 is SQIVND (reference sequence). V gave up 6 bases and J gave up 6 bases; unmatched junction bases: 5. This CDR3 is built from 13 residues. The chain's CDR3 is CASSRGGGQPQHF. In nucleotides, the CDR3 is TGTGCCAGTAGCAGGGGGGGTGGTCAGCCCCAGCATTTT. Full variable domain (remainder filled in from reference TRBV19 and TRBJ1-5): DGGITQSPKYLFRKEGQNVTLSCEQNLNHDAMYWYRQDPGQGLRLIYYSQIVNDFQKGDIAEGYSVSREKKESFPLTVTSAQKNPTAFYLCASSRGGGQPQHFGDGTRLSIL.

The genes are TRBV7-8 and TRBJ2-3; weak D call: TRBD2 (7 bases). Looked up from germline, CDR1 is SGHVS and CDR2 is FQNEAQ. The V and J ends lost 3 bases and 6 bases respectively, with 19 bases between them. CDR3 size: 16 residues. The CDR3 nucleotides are TGTGCCAGCAGCTTGGCGGCGGGGGCCCCTCAGGATACGCAGTATTTT. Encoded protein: CASSLAAGAPQDTQYF.